This TCR beta chain was identified during a study of technical replicates of blood from a handful of donors. This clone was found a few times. The assay was immunoSEQ multiplex PCR, and TCRdb's table has in-frame clones only and misses some. The sample consists of some 69,000 clones, approximately 88% of them appearing once. Germline V lookup: CDR1 LNHDA, CDR2 SQIVND (reference sequence). Trimming cost V 5 bases and J 3 bases; bases outside gene matches: 4. The CDR3 spans 14 residues. The J gene is TRBJ2-3, the V gene TRBV19; 8 bases agree with TRBD1. Sequencing used PBMCs. The source of this sequence is a human donor in good health. Some clones in this sample may be carry-over from other donors' samples. The CDR3 sequence is CASSGQGLTDTQYF. The CDR3 DNA follows: TGTGCCAGTAGTGGACAGGGCTTGACAGATACGCAGTATTTT.